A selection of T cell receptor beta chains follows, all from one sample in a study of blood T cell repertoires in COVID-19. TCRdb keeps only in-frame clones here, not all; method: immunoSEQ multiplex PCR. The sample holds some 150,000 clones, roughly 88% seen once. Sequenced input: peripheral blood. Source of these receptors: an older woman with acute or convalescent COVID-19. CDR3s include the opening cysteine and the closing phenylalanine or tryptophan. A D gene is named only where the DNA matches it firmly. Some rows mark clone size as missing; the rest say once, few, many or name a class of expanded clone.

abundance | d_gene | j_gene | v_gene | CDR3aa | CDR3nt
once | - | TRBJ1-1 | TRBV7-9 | CASSLLKRGESTEAFF | TGTGCCAGCAGCTTATTGAAACGGGGGGAATCCACTGAAGCTTTCTTT
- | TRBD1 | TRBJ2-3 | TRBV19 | CASSDRGTDTQYF | TGTGCCAGTAGTGACAGGGGCACAGATACGCAGTATTTT
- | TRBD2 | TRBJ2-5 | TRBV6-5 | CASSYSPAGGRETQYF | TGTGCCAGCAGTTACAGTCCAGCGGGGGGGCGAGAGACCCAGTACTTC
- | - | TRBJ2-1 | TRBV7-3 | CASSPQGGHYNEQFF | TGTGCCAGCAGCCCCCAGGGGGGACACTACAATGAGCAGTTCTTC
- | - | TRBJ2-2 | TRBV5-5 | CASSLGANTGELFF | TGTGCCAGCAGCTTGGGAGCGAACACCGGGGAGCTGTTTTTT
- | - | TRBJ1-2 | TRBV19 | CASSIGGARGYTF | TGTGCCAGTAGTATCGGGGGGGCGCGTGGCTACACCTTC
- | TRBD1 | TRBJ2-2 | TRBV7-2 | CASSSGTGIGGELFF | TGTGCCAGCAGCTCCGGGACAGGGATCGGCGGGGAGCTGTTTTTT
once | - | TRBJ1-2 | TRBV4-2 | CASSQDLGEFYGYTF | TGTGCCAGCAGCCAAGATCTAGGGGAATTCTATGGCTACACCTTC
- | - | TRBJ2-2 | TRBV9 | CASSVFQGPGELFF | TGTGCCAGCAGCGTATTTCAGGGGCCCGGGGAGCTGTTTTTT
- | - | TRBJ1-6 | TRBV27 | CASTLLQGVNNSPLHF | TGTGCCAGCACCCTGCTACAGGGAGTGAATAATTCACCCCTCCACTTT
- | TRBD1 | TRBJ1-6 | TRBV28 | CASSRSGQEYVGSPLHF | TGTGCCAGCAGTCGATCCGGACAGGAGTATGTTGGTTCACCCCTCCACTTT
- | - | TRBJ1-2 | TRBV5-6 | CASSPTTGSNYGYTF | TGTGCCAGCAGCCCTACGACAGGTAGCAACTATGGCTACACCTTC
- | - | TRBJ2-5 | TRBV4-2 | CASSPGTTGIQETQYF | TGTGCCAGCAGCCCCGGAACGACGGGGATACAAGAGACCCAGTACTTC
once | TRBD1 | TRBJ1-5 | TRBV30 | CAWSLDRGNQPQHF | TGTGCCTGGAGTCTAGACAGGGGCAATCAGCCCCAGCATTTT
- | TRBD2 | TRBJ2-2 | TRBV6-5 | CASRSSGGSTGELFF | TGTGCCAGCAGATCTAGCGGGGGGTCCACCGGGGAGCTGTTTTTT
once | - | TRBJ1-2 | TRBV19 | CASSTPLYGYTF | TGTGCCAGTAGTACCCCATTGTATGGCTACACCTTC
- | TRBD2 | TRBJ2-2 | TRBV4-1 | CASSQMGGDTGELFF | TGCGCCAGCAGCCAAATGGGGGGGGACACCGGGGAGCTGTTTTTT
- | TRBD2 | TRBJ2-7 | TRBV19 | CASSISGGPYEQYF | TGTGCCAGTAGTATAAGCGGGGGCCCCTACGAGCAGTACTTC
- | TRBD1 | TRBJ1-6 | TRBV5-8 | CASSPGAGGWSPLHF | TGTGCCAGCAGCCCCGGGGCAGGGGGCTGGTCACCCCTCCACTTT
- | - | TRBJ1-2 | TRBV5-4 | CASSSGQIYGYTF | TGTGCCAGCAGCTCCGGACAGATTTATGGCTACACCTTC
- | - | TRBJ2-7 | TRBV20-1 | CSARKSDEQYF | TGCAGTGCTAGAAAATCGGACGAGCAGTACTTC
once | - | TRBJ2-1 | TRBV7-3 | CASSLNLAINNEQFF | TGTGCCAGCAGCTTAAACTTAGCGATCAACAATGAGCAGTTCTTC
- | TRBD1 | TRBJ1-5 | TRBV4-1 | CASSQKTGGPFSPQHF | TGCGCCAGCAGCCAGAAAACAGGGGGCCCCTTTTCCCCCCAGCATTTT
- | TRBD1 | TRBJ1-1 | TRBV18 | CASSFGQGNTEAFF | TGTGCCAGCTCATTCGGACAGGGGAACACTGAAGCTTTCTTT
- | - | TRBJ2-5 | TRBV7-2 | CASSLGTDEETQYF | TGTGCCAGCAGCTTAGGGACAGATGAAGAGACCCAGTACTTC
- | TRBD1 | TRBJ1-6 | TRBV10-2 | CATSTGVGSPLHF | TGCGCCACCTCGACAGGGGTCGGTTCACCCCTCCACTTT
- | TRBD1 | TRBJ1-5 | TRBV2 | CASTQDRDQPQHF | TGTGCCAGCACCCAGGACAGGGATCAGCCCCAGCATTTT
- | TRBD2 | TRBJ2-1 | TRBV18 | CASSPASGGVSPYNEQFF | TGTGCCAGCTCACCGGCTAGCGGGGGGGTCAGCCCCTACAATGAGCAGTTCTTC
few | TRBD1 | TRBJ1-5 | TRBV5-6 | CASSSGTGMFQPQHF | TGTGCCAGCAGCTCTGGGACAGGGATGTTCCAGCCCCAGCATTTT
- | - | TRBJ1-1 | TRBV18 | CASSPEGPMSGEAFF | TGTGCCAGCTCACCCGAGGGCCCGATGAGCGGCGAAGCTTTCTTT
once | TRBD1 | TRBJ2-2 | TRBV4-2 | CASSQTTGTNTGELFF | TGTGCCAGCAGCCAAACGACAGGGACGAACACCGGGGAGCTGTTTTTT
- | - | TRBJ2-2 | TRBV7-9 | CASSFIANTGELFF | TGTGCCAGCAGCTTTATTGCGAACACCGGGGAGCTGTTTTTT
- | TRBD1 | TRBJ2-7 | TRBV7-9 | CASSSGTGYSYEQYF | TGTGCCAGCAGCTCCGGGACAGGCTACTCCTACGAGCAGTACTTC
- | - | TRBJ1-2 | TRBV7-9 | CASSLNGREHGYTF | TGTGCCAGCAGCTTAAATGGCAGGGAACATGGCTACACCTTC
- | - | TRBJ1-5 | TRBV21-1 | CASSTRDPGRTDYSNQPQHF | TGTGCCAGCAGCACGAGAGATCCGGGTAGGACAGATTATAGCAATCAGCCCCAGCATTTT
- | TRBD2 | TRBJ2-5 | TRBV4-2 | CASSPQRGSQETQYF | TGTGCCAGCAGCCCCCAGCGGGGGAGTCAAGAGACCCAGTACTTC
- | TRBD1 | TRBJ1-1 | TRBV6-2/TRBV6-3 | CASSDGQGALNTEAFF | TGTGCCAGCAGTGACGGACAGGGGGCCCTGAACACTGAAGCTTTCTTT
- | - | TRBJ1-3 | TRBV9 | CASSVLQGADTIYF | TGTGCCAGCAGCGTTTTACAGGGAGCGGACACCATATATTTT
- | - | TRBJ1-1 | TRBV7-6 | CASSTFPGATKAFF | TGTGCCAGCAGCACATTTCCGGGAGCCACAAAAGCTTTCTTT
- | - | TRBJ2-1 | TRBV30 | CAWGWKGGDEQFF | TGTGCCTGGGGGTGGAAGGGCGGGGATGAGCAGTTCTTC
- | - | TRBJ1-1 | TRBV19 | CASSIQSNTEAFF | TGTGCCAGTAGTATACAATCGAACACTGAAGCTTTCTTT
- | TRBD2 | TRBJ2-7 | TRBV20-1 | CSAASGGQYF | TGCAGTGCAGCCTCGGGAGGGCAGTACTTC
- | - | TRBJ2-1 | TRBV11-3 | CASSLDPRTTSWNEQFF | TGTGCCAGCAGCTTAGATCCGAGAACCACGTCTTGGAATGAGCAGTTCTTC
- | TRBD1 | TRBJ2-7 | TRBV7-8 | CASSLAQGATVQYF | TGTGCCAGCAGCTTAGCACAGGGGGCCACTGTGCAGTACTTC
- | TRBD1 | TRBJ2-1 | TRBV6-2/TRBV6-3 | CASSYRQGWNEQFF | TGTGCCAGCAGTTACAGACAGGGTTGGAATGAGCAGTTCTTC
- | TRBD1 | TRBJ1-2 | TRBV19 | CASNIGTEANYGYTF | TGTGCCAGTAACATTGGGACAGAAGCTAACTATGGCTACACCTTC